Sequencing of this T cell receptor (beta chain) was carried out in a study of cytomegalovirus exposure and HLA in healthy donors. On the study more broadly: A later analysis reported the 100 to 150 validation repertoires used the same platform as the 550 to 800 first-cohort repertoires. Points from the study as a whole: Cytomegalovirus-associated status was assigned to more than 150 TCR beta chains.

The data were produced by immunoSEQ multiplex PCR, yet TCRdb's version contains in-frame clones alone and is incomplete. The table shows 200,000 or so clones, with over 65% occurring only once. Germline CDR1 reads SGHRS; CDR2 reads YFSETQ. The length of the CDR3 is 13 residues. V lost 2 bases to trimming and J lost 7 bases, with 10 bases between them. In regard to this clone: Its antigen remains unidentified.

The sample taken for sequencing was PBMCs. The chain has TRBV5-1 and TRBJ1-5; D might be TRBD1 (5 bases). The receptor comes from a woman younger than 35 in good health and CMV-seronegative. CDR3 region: CASSLQGDQPQHF. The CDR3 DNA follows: TGCGCCAGCAGCTTACAAGGGGACCAGCCCCAGCATTTT.